Below are 4 T cell receptor beta chains sequenced from a single sample in a study of cytomegalovirus exposure and HLA in healthy donors. Both 60 Vbeta primers and 13 Jbeta primers went into the PCR. The method was immunoSEQ multiplex PCR; TCRdb's version includes in-frame clones alone and lacks a portion of them. The profile shows about 150,000 clones, 75% to 90% of them singletons. The sequenced material came from PBMCs. These receptors originate from a young woman in good health and CMV-seronegative.

V is TRBV15 and J is TRBJ2-1; the D gene is possibly TRBD2 (5 bases). V was trimmed by 4 bases and J by 8 bases, leaving 12 bases between them. Per the germline V gene, CDR1 is LNHNV and CDR2 is YYDKDF (reference sequence). The CDR3 spans 13 residues. CDR3 nucleotides: TGTGCCACCAGCATGAGGGTAGCCCATGAGCAGTTCTTC. Translation: CATSMRVAHEQFF.

J is TRBJ2-7 and V is TRBV9; a weak D match, TRBD2 (5 bases). This CDR3 is built from 14 residues. V gave up 4 bases and J gave up 4 bases, with 15 bases separating them. Germline assignment: CDR1 SGDLS and CDR2 YYNGEE. This chain's CDR3 is CASSPFGSVYEQYF. CDR3 DNA: TGTGCCAGCAGCCCATTTGGGAGTGTTTACGAGCAGTACTTC.

This CDR3 reads CASSLEAGGRYEQYF. In DNA, the CDR3 is TGTGCCAGCAGCTTAGAGGCGGGGGGACGCTACGAGCAGTACTTC. The chain employs TRBV7-2 and TRBJ2-7; 8 bases line up with TRBD2. Looked up from germline, CDR1 is SGHTA and CDR2 is FQGNSA. The CDR3 is 15 amino acids. Trimming removed 1 base from V and 3 bases from J; junction bases left unmatched: 5. Supplemented by reference TRBV7-2 and TRBJ2-7, the full variable domain reads GAGVSQSPSNKVTEKGKDVELRCDPISGHTALYWYRQSLGQGLEFLIYFQGNSAPDKSGLPSDRFSAERTGGSVSTLTIQRTQQEDSAVYLCASSLEAGGRYEQYFGPGTRLTVT.

J is TRBJ1-1 and V is TRBV7-3; D might be TRBD1 (5 bases). There are 16 residues in the CDR3. The germline V gene encodes CDR1 SGHTA and CDR2 FQGTGA. Deletions cut 5 bases from V and 0 bases from J, with 16 bases between. This CDR3 is CASSPRGIQMNTEAFF. In nucleotides, the CDR3 is TGTGCCAGCAGCCCACGGGGGATACAAATGAACACTGAAGCTTTCTTT.